This TCR beta chain derives from a study of blood T cell repertoires in COVID-19. The CDR3 contains 13 residues. Germline V gene sequence: CDR1 MNHNS, CDR2 SASEGT. Trimming cost V 0 bases and J 9 bases, with 11 bases left between them. Method: immunoSEQ multiplex PCR; TCRdb's copy keeps in-frame clones and lacks some. The data show 250,000 to 350,000 clones, about 89% seen once. What was sequenced was peripheral blood. The V call is TRBV6-1, the J call TRBJ1-2; the D gene is possibly TRBD1 (5 bases). The clonotype comes from a man aged 25 to 40 with acute or convalescent COVID-19. CDR3 bases: TGTGCCAGCAGTGAAGCACTCGACAGACGCTACACCTTC. Amino acids: CASSEALDRRYTF.